Given below is one T cell receptor beta chain in context. The data originate from a study of T cell changes during pregnancy in multiple sclerosis. Assay: immunoSEQ multiplex PCR; the TCRdb copy retains only in-frame clones and omits some. The sample has under 130,000 clones, 80% to 95% seen once; the top ten hold approximately 3.7%. With 2 bases removed from V and 7 bases from J, the gap between germline ends came to 6 bases. CDR3 length: 12 amino acids. CDR1 PRHDT and CDR2 FYEKMQ come from the germline V gene (reference sequence). J is TRBJ2-1 and V is TRBV13; perhaps TRBD2 as D (5 bases). The TCR originated in a female donor with multiple sclerosis, enrolled in a pregnancy study. Sequenced here: peripheral blood, sampled after pregnancy. The CDR3 DNA is TGTGCCAGCAGCTTATCGGGGAATGAGCAGTTCTTC. Protein product: CASSLSGNEQFF.